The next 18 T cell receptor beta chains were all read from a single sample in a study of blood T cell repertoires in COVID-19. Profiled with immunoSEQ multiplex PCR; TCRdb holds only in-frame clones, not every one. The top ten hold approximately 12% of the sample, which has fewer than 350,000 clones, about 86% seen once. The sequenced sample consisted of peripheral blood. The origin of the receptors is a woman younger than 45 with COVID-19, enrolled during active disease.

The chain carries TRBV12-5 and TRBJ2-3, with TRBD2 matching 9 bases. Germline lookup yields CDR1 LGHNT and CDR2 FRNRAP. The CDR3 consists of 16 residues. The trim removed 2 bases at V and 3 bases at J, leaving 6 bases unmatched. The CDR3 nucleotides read TGTGCTAGTGGTTTGCCTCCCAGCGGGGGGACAGATACGCAGTATTTT. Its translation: CASGLPPSGGTDTQYF. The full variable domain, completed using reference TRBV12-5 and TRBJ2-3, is DARVTQTPRHKVTEMGQEVTMRCQPILGHNTVFWYRQTMMQGLELLAYFRNRAPLDDSGMPKDRFSAEMPDATLATLKIQPSEPRDSAVYFCASGLPPSGGTDTQYFGPGTRLTVL.

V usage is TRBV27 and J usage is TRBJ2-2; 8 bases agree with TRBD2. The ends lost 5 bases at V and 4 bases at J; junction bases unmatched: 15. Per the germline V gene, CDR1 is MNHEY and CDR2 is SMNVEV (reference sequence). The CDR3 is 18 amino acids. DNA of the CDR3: TGTGCCAGCAGTATGCCCACCGGGACTAGTGATCTCACCGGGGAGCTGTTTTTT. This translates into CASSMPTGTSDLTGELFF.

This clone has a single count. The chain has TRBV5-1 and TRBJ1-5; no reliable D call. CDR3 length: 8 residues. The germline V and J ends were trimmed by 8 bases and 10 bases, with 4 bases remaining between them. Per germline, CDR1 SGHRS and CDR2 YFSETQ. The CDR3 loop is CASQPQHF. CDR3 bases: TGCGCCAGTCAACCCCAGCATTTT.

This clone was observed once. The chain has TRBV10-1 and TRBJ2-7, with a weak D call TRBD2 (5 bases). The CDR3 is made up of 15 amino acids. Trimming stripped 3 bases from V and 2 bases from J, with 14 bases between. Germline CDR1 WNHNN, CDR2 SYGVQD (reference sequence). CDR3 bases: TGCGCCAGCAGTGAAGGAACTGTCGGGGCCTACGAGCAGTACTTC. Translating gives CASSEGTVGAYEQYF.

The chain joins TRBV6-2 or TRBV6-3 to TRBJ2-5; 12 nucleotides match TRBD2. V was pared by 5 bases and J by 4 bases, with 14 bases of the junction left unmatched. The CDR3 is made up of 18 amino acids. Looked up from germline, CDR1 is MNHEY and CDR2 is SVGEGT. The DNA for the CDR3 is TGTGCCAGCAGTATCGGATCTAGCGGGGGGGCTGGGTTAGAGACCCAGTACTTC. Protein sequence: CASSIGSSGGAGLETQYF.

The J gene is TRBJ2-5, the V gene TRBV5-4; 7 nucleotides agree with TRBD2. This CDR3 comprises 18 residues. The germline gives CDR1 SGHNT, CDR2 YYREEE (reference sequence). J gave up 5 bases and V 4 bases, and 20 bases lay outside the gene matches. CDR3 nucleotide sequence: TGTGCCAGCAGCCCCACTCCATTGCGGGGGACCGCCGGGGAGACCCAGTACTTC. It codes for CASSPTPLRGTAGETQYF.

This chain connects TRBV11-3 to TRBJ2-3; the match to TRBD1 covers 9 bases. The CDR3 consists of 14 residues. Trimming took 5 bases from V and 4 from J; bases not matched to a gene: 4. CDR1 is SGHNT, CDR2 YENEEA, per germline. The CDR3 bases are TGTGCCAGCAGCCGTACAGGGGGCGCAGATACGCAGTATTTT. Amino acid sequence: CASSRTGGADTQYF.

The CDR3 region has the DNA TGTGCCAGCAGTCCAGGAACAGGGTTCGGTAGAGAGCAAGAGACCCAGTACTTC. The encoded protein is CASSPGTGFGREQETQYF. The chain couples TRBV2 to TRBJ2-5; D is perhaps TRBD1 (6 bases). Germline CDR1 SNHLY, CDR2 FYNNEI. The CDR3 runs to 18 residues. V was pared by 5 bases and J by 2 bases, with 24 bases between.

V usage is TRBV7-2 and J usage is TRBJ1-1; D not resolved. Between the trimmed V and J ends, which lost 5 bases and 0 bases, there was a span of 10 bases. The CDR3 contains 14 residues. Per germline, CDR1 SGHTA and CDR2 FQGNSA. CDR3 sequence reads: CASSTPGMNTEAFF. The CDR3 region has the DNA TGTGCCAGCAGCACCCCAGGTATGAACACTGAAGCTTTCTTT.

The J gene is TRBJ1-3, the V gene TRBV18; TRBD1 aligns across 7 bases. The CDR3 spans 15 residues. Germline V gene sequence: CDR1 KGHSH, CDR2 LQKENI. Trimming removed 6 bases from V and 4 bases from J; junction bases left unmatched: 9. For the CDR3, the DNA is TGTGCCAGCTCGTCCGACAGGGAGGCCGGAAACACCATATATTTT. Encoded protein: CASSSDREAGNTIYF.

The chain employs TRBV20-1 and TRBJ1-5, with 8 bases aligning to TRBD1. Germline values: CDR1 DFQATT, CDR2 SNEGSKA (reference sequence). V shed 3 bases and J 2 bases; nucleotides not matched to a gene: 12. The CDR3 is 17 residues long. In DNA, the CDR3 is TGCAGTGCTAGTGGAGGGGGGGGGACAGGCCGCAATCAGCCCCAGCATTTT. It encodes CSASGGGGTGRNQPQHF.

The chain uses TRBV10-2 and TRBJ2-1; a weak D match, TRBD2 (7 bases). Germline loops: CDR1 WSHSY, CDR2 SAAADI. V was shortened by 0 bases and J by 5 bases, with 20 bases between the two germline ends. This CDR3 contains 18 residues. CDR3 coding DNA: TGCGCCAGCAGTGAGTCGAAGGTGGGGGGGGCTCGGGACAATGAGCAGTTCTTC. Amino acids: CASSESKVGGARDNEQFF.

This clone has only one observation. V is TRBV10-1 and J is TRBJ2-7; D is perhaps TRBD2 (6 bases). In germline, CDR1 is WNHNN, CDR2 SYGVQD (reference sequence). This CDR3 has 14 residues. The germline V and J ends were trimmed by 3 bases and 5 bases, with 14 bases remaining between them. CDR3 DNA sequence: TGCGCCAGCAGTGATGGGGGGTCTCACAACGAGCAGTACTTC. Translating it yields CASSDGGSHNEQYF.

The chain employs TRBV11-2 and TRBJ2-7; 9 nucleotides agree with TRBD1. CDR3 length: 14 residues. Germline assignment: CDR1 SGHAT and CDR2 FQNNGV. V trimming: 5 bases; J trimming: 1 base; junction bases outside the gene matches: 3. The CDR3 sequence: CASSPGQGSYEQYF. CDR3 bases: TGTGCCAGCAGCCCGGGACAGGGATCCTACGAGCAGTACTTC.

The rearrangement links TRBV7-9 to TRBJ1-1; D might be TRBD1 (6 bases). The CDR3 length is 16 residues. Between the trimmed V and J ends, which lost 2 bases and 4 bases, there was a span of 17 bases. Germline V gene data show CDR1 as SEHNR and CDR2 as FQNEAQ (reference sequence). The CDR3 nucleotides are TGTGCCAGCAGCTTACCGGGAGGCCGGGGGGCCACTGAAGCTTTCTTT. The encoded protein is CASSLPGGRGATEAFF. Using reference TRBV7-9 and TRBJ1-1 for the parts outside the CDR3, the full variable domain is DTGVSQNPRHKITKRGQNVTFRCDPISEHNRLYWYRQTLGQGPEFLTYFQNEAQLEKSRLLSDRFSAERPKGSFSTLEIQRTEQGDSAMYLCASSLPGGRGATEAFFGQGTRLTVV.

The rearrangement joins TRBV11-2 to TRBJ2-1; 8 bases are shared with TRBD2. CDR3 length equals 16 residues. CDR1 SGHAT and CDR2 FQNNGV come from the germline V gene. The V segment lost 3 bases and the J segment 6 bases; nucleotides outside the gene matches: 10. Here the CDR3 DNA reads TGTGCCAGCAGCTTCCGATATCGCGGGGGGCGCAATGAGCAGTTCTTC. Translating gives CASSFRYRGGRNEQFF.

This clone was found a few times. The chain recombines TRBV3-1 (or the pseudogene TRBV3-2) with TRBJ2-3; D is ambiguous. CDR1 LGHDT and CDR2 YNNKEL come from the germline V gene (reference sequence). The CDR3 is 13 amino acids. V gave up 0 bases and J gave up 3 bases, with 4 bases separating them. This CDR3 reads CASSQDMTDTQYF. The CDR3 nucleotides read TGTGCCAGCAGCCAAGATATGACAGATACGCAGTATTTT.

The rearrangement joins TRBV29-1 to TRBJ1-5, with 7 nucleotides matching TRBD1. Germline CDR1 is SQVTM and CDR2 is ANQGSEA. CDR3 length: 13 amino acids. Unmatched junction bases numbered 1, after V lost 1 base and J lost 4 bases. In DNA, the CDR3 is TGCAGCGTTGAAGTGACAGGGAATCAGCCCCAGCATTTT. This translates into CSVEVTGNQPQHF.